There are a few counts of the clone carrying this TCR beta chain. These data originate in a study of post-analysis software for immune sequencing data. The TCR beta cDNA libraries carried unique molecular identifiers. The T cell input of 1 to 10 million gave a few hundred thousand cDNA molecules. MiXCR, applied by TCRdb to the PCR reads, yields one record per CDR3 protein. The table includes around 250,000 distinct CDR3 sequences, around 34% detected once. Sequenced sample: blood. This receptor was taken from a girl under 18 with multiple sclerosis.

In DNA, the CDR3 is TGCAGTGCTAGGGAGGGGCGTCAGCCCCAGCATTTT. This gives the protein CSAREGRQPQHF. The chain recombines TRBV20-1 with TRBJ1-5; D perhaps matches TRBD1 (5 bases). The germline V and J ends were trimmed by 3 bases and 6 bases, with 9 bases remaining between them. CDR1 and CDR2 from the germline V gene are DFQATT and SNEGSKA (reference sequence). CDR3 length: 12 amino acids.